In its sample, the clone carrying this TCR beta chain was seen a few times. The DNA is left out, because the CDR3 cannot be placed on it with certainty; the CDR3 is given as TCRdb lists it. This sample is drawn from a study of glioma-infiltrating T cells after dendritic cell vaccination. As for the study in general: Dendritic cell vaccine was injected intradermally three times, biweekly.

Per germline, CDR1 MNHEY and CDR2 SMNVEV (reference sequence). With termini counted, the CDR3 has 15 amino acids. Isocitrate dehydrogenase mutation was absent in all glioblastoma patients. Sequencing was performed with immunoSEQ multiplex PCR; in TCRdb, only in-frame clones are kept and a portion is missing. The data hold 90,000 to 100,000 clones, with 79% observed a single time. The sample consisted of blood, taken before dendritic cell vaccination. This rearrangement joins TRBV27 to TRBJ2-7; TRBD2, the D gene given by the table, was not confirmed from the DNA. The sequence was collected from a human donor with glioblastoma. CDR3 sequence: CASSLSLREAYEQYF.